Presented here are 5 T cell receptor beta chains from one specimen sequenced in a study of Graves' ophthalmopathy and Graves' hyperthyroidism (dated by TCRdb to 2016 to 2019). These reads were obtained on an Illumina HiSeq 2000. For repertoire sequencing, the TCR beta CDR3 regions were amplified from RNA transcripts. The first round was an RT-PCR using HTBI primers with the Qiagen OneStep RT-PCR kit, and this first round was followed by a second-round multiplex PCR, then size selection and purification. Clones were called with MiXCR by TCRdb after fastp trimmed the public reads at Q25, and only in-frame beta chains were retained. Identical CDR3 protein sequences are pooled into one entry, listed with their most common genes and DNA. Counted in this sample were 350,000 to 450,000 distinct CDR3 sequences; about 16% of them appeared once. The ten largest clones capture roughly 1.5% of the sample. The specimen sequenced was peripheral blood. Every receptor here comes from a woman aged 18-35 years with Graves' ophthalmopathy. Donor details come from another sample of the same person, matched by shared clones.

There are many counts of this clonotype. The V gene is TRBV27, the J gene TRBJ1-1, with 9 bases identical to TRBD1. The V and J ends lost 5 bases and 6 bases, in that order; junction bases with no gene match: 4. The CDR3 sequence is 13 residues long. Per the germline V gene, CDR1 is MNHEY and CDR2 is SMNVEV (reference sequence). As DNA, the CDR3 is TGTGCCAGCAGTACAGGGGGCCGTTCTGAAGCTTTCTTT. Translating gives CASSTGGRSEAFF.

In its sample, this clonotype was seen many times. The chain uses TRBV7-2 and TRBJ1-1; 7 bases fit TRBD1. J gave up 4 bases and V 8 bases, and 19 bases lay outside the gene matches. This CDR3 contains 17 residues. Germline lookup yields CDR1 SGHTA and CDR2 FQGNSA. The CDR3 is CASSPRGPQGPGTEAFF. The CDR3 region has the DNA TGTGCCAGCTCCCCTCGGGGGCCACAGGGGCCAGGCACTGAAGCTTTCTTT.

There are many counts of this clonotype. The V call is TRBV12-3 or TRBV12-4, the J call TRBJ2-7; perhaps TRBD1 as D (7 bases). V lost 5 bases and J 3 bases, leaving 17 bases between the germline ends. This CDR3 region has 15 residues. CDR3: CASSPLGGQFYEQYF. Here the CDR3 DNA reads TGTGCCAGCAGTCCACTGGGGGGACAGTTCTACGAGCAGTACTTC.

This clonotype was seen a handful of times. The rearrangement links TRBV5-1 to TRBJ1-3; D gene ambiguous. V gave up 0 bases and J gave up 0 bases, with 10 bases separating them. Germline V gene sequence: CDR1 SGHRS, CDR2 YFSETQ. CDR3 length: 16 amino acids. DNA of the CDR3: TGCGCCAGCAGCTTGGAGTCGGGCAGCTCTGGAAACACCATATATTTT. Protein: CASSLESGSSGNTIYF.

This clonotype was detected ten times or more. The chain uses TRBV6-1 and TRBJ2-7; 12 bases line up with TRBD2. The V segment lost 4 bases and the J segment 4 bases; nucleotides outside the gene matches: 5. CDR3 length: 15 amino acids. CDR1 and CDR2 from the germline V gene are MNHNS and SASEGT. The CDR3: CASSVELAGGYEQYF. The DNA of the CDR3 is TGTGCCAGCAGTGTCGAGCTAGCGGGGGGGTACGAGCAGTACTTC.